Sequencing of this T cell receptor (beta chain) was carried out in a study of blood T cell repertoires in COVID-19. On the study more broadly: Nucleic acid was either cDNA or gDNA, and it came from T cells, B-cell-depleted T cells, or PBMCs.

Original data processing: Amplification with reference gene primers provided the estimates of nucleated cell counts. Some clones are missing from TCRdb's copy, which holds only in-frame ones; the method was immunoSEQ multiplex PCR. Clone size and the V and J calls come from that table; the DNA yielded D and trimming. Among 35,000 to 50,000 clones, 87% were seen once, and the ten largest hold just over 15%. This sequence was found in a man aged 55-75 years with active COVID-19. Sequencing input: peripheral blood.

Written as DNA, the CDR3 is TGTGCCAGCAGTTACGTCTATGAGCAGTTCTTC. Translation: CASSYVYEQFF. The chain uses TRBV6-6 and TRBJ2-1; no clear D. Trimming stripped 2 bases from V and 8 bases from J, with 4 bases between. CDR1 MNHNY and CDR2 SVGAGI come from the germline V gene (reference sequence). The CDR3 has 11 residues.